The clone carrying this T cell receptor beta chain occurred a few times. These data belong to a study of T-cell reconstitution after alpha-beta-depleted transplantation in children. CDR3 length equals 15 residues. CDR1 is MNHEY and CDR2 is SMNVEV in the germline V gene (reference sequence). Between the trimmed V and J ends, which lost 5 bases and 4 bases, there was a span of 15 bases. Preparation of the TCRbeta library used unique molecular identifiers. TCRdb used MiXCR to reprocess the PCR reads, holding one entry per CDR3 protein. The profile covers a few hundred thousand distinct CDR3 sequences, with around 9.9% appearing a single time and 5% to 6.5% taken by the ten largest.

The chain uses TRBV27 and TRBJ2-1; a weak D match, TRBD2 (5 bases). The TCR originated in a human donor who donated a stem cell graft to a child with acute myeloid leukemia. Sequencing used PBMCs from the stem cell graft donor, obtained from the stem cell graft. CDR3 in DNA: TGTGCCAGCAGTATACAATCGGGATTTTACAATGAGCAGTTCTTC. Protein: CASSIQSGFYNEQFF.